The present T cell receptor beta chain was sequenced within a study of cytotoxic CD8 clonotypes in ibrutinib-treated CLL. Turning to the study itself: IGHV unmutated under 18; relapsed/refractory 11; treatment-naive some 14. Study-wide results and caveats: Clonality (at baseline) was higher than in age-matched healthy donors and tracked circulating CD8+ T-cell counts.

Here immunoSEQ multiplex PCR was the method, and the copy in TCRdb shows in-frame clones only, minus some. The data show some 130,000 clones, about 91% seen once. On this clone itself: Antigen: not known.

The CDR3 runs to 17 residues. The ends lost 4 bases at V and 5 bases at J; junction bases unmatched: 11. CDR1 LNHDA and CDR2 SQIVND come from the germline V gene (reference sequence). The V call is TRBV19, the J call TRBJ2-1; 10 bases match TRBD2. The input for sequencing was PBMCs, taken after 12 months of ibrutinib treatment. The source is a human donor with chronic lymphocytic leukemia. CDR3 residues: CASSSHQGTSGNNEQFF. DNA for the CDR3: TGTGCCAGTAGTAGCCACCAGGGCACTAGCGGGAACAATGAGCAGTTCTTC.